This T cell receptor beta chain stems from a study of T cell changes during pregnancy in multiple sclerosis. Data came from immunoSEQ multiplex PCR; TCRdb stores just in-frame clones and leaves some out. The sample carries some 44,000 clones, around 92% recorded once. Germline V gene data show CDR1 as SGHTA and CDR2 as FQGNSA. The CDR3 is 16 amino acids. V trimming: 5 bases; J trimming: 4 bases; junction bases outside the gene matches: 10. This clonotype originated in a female donor with multiple sclerosis, enrolled in a pregnancy study. J is TRBJ2-3 and V is TRBV7-2; 9 nucleotides agree with TRBD2. Sequenced material: CD4+ T cells from peripheral blood mononuclear cells, taken in the third trimester of pregnancy. CDR3 sequence reads: CASSMGSGSSADTQYF. CDR3 nucleotides: TGTGCCAGCAGCATGGGTAGCGGGAGTTCAGCAGATACGCAGTATTTT.